These 5 T cell receptor beta chains share one sample of origin, sequenced in a study of CD8 T cells in ankylosing spondylitis. Study outcomes and limitations: Fewer than ten highly homologous variants made up a TCR beta motif, and this motif appeared characteristic of ankylosing spondylitis blood.

TCRdb passed the 5' RACE reads through MiXCR, listing each CDR3 protein once. The profile shows approximately 550,000 distinct CDR3 sequences, 12% of them singletons. The antigens these receptors bind are not known. The specimen was blood, either unsorted or a sorted T cell fraction (not recorded which). These receptors all come from a male donor with ankylosing spondylitis.

The chain uses TRBV2 and TRBJ2-2, with D hard to call. Trimming shortened V by 4 bases and J by 7 bases, and 13 bases separated the two germline ends. Germline CDR1 reads SNHLY; CDR2 reads FYNNEI. The CDR3 sequence is 14 residues long. In nucleotides, the CDR3 is TGTGCCAGCAGTGTTGGGCAGAGCGTCGGGGAGCTGTTTTTT. Residues: CASSVGQSVGELFF. Together with reference TRBV2 and TRBJ2-2, the CDR3 gives the full variable domain: EPEVTQTPSHQVTQMGQEVILRCVPISNHLYFYWYRQILGQKVEFLVSFYNNEISEKSEIFDDQFSVERPDGSNFTLKIRSTKLEDSAMYFCASSVGQSVGELFFGEGSRLTVL.

The chain combines TRBV7-8 with TRBJ2-4; the D is unclear. Germline V gene lookup returns CDR1 SGHVS and CDR2 FQNEAQ. CDR3 size: 12 residues. V was cut by 5 bases and J by 5 bases, with 7 bases left in between. CDR3 DNA sequence: TGTGCCAGCAGCCGGAGAGAAAACATTCAGTACTTC. Amino acid sequence: CASSRRENIQYF.

This clonotype appeared a few times. The J gene is TRBJ1-4, the V gene TRBV6-1; D possibly corresponds to TRBD1 (6 bases). Trimming cost V 5 bases and J 5 bases, with 15 bases left between them. CDR3 size: 15 residues. Germline V gene data show CDR1 as MNHNS and CDR2 as SASEGT. This CDR3 is CASSPAAGTNEKLFF. CDR3 DNA sequence: TGTGCCAGCAGTCCCGCCGCCGGGACAAATGAAAAACTGTTTTTT.

This clonotype was recorded many times. The genes are TRBV7-9 and TRBJ2-1, with a possible D match to TRBD2 (5 bases). Germline V gene sequence: CDR1 SEHNR, CDR2 FQNEAQ (reference sequence). V was pared by 3 bases and J by 8 bases, with 8 bases between. This CDR3 region has 12 residues. The CDR3 reads CASSFRGDEQFF. CDR3 nucleotides: TGTGCCAGCAGCTTTCGGGGTGATGAGCAGTTCTTC.

This clonotype came up many times. The chain uses TRBV20-1 and TRBJ2-1, with 10 bases fitting TRBD1. CDR1 is DFQATT and CDR2 is SNEGSKA in the germline V gene (reference sequence). The CDR3 is 14 residues long. After removal of 5 bases from V and 4 bases from J, the junction contained 5 bases not matched to a gene. The CDR3 sequence is CSAHQGQGYNEQFF. The CDR3, as DNA: TGCAGTGCTCACCAGGGACAGGGGTACAATGAGCAGTTCTTC.